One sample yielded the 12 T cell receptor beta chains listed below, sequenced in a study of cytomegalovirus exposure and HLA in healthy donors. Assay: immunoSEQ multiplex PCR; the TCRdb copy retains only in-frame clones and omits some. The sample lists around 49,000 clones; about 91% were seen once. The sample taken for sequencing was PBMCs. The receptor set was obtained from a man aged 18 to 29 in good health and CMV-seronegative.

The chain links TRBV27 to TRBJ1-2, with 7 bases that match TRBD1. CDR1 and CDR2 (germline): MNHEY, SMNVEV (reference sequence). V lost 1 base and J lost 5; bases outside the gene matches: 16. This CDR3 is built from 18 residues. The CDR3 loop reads CASSLYAPTGTMRYGYTF. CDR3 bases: TGTGCCAGCAGTTTATATGCGCCGACAGGGACAATGCGGTATGGCTACACCTTC.

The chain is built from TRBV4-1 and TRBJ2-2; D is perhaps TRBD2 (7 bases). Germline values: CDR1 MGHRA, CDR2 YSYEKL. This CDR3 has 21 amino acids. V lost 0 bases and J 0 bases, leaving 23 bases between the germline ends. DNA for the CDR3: TGCGCCAGCAGCCAAGATCCGTGGGCTGTTGGGGGGGCCTCGAACACCGGGGAGCTGTTTTTT. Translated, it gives CASSQDPWAVGGASNTGELFF.

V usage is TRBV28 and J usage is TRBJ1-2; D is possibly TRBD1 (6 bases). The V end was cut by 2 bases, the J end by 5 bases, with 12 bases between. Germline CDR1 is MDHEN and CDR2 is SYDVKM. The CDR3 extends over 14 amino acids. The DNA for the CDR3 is TGTGCCAGCAGTTTAGAAGGGGGGGGATATGGCTACACCTTC. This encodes CASSLEGGGYGYTF.

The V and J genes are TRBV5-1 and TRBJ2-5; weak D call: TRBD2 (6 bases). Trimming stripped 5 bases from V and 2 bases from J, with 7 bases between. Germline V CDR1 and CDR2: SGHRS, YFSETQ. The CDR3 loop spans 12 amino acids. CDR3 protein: CASRRGQETQYF. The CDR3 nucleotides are TGCGCCAGCAGGCGGGGTCAAGAGACCCAGTACTTC.

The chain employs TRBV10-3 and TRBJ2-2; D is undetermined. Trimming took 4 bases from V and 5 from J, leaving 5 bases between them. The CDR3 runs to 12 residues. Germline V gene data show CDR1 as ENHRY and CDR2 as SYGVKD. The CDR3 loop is CAISARTGELFF. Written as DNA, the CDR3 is TGTGCCATCAGTGCCCGGACCGGGGAGCTGTTTTTT.

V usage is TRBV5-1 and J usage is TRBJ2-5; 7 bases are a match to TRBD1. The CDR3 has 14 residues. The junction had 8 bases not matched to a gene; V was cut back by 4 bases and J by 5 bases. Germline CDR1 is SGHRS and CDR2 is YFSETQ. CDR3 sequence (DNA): TGCGCCAGCAGCCCGACAGGGTTTTGGGAGACCCAGTACTTC. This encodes CASSPTGFWETQYF.

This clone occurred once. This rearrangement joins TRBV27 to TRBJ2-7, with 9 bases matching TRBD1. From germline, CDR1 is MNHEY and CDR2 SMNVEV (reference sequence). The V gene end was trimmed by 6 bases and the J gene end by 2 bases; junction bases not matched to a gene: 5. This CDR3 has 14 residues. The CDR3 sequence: CASRRGTGTYEQYF. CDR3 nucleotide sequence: TGTGCCAGCAGGCGAGGGACAGGGACCTACGAGCAGTACTTC.

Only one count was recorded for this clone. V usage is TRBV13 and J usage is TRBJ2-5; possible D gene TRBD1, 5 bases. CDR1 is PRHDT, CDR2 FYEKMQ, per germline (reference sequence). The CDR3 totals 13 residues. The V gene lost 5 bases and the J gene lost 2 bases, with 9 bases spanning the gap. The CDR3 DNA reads TGTGCCAGCAGCAGCCGACAGCAAGAGACCCAGTACTTC. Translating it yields CASSSRQQETQYF.

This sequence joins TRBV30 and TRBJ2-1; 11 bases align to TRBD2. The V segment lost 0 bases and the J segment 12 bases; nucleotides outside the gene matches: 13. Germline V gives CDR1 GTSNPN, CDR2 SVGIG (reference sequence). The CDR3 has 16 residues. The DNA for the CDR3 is TGTGCCTGGAGTGTAGGTTGGACTAGCGGGCCTGGGGGGCAGTTCTTC. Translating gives CAWSVGWTSGPGGQFF.

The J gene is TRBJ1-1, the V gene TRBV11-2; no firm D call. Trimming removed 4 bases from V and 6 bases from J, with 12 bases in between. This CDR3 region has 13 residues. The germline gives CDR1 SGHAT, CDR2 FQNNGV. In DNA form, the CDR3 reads TGTGCCAGCAGCTCAGGATGGAAACCTGAAGCTTTCTTT. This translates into CASSSGWKPEAFF.

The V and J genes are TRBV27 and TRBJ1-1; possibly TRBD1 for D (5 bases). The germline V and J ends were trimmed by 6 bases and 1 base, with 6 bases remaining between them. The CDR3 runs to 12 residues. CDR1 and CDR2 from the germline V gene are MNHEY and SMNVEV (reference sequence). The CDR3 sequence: CASSTGNTEAFF. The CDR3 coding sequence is TGTGCCAGCAGCACAGGGAACACTGAAGCTTTCTTT.

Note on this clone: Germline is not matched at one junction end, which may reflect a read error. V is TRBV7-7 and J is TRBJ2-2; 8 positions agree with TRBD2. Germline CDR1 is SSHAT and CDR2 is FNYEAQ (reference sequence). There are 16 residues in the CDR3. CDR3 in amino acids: CASSAIAGRDTGELFF. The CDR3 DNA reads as TGTGCTAGCAGCGCGATAGCGGGAAGGGACACCGGGGAGCTGTTTTTT.